The 2 T cell receptor beta chains in this list originate from one sample, sequenced in a study of cytomegalovirus exposure and HLA in healthy donors. The PCR made use of 60 Vbeta and 13 Jbeta primers. Clones were sequenced by immunoSEQ multiplex PCR, and TCRdb holds only the in-frame ones, with some missing. Among over 95,000 clones listed, 75% to 80% were seen once. Sample: PBMCs. The source is a middle-aged woman in good health and CMV-seropositive.

V gene TRBV27 combines with J gene TRBJ1-5, with a tentative D call TRBD1 (5 bases). CDR1 and CDR2 (germline): MNHEY, SMNVEV (reference sequence). The CDR3 loop spans 14 amino acids. The V gene lost 5 bases and the J gene lost 7 bases, with 15 bases spanning the gap. CDR3 sequence reads: CASSNHQGTQPQHF. As DNA, the CDR3 is TGTGCCAGCAGTAATCATCAGGGTACACAGCCCCAGCATTTT.

This clone was counted a single time. The CDR3, as DNA: TGTGCCAGCAGGGGTAGCGGGTCCGACGATACGCAGTATTTT. Translating gives CASRGSGSDDTQYF. J is TRBJ2-3 and V is TRBV25-1, with 7 nucleotides matching TRBD2. The CDR3 extends over 14 amino acids. V gave up 6 bases and J gave up 6 bases; unmatched junction bases: 9. Per germline, CDR1 MGHDK and CDR2 SYGVNS.